This T cell receptor (beta chain) was identified in a study of T cell changes during pregnancy in multiple sclerosis. In this sample, this clone is medium-sized. Deletions cut 3 bases from V and 3 bases from J, with 11 bases between. CDR1 and CDR2 (germline): MGHDK, SYGVNS. The CDR3 length is 14 residues. Clones were sequenced by immunoSEQ multiplex PCR, and TCRdb holds only the in-frame ones, with some missing. The sample lists tens of thousands of clones; around nine tenths were seen once. This chain joins TRBV25-1 and TRBJ1-1; unclear D gene. The specimen was CD4+ T cells from peripheral blood mononuclear cells, collected in the second trimester of pregnancy. The receptor was isolated from a female donor with multiple sclerosis, enrolled in a pregnancy study. DNA of the CDR3: TGTGCCAGCAGTGATCCGGCCGGGGACACTGAAGCTTTCTTT. Protein product: CASSDPAGDTEAFF.